Below, one TCR beta chain is given with its context. The data were produced by immunoSEQ multiplex PCR, yet TCRdb's version contains in-frame clones alone and is incomplete. Of approximately 170,000 clones listed, 70% to 90% are singletons. Losses at the gene ends were 2 bases for V and 5 bases for J; bases not matched to a gene: 7. The CDR3 is 15 amino acids. These data belong to a study of blood T cell repertoires in COVID-19. The origin of this receptor is a woman between 65 and 79 years old with acute or convalescent COVID-19. Specimen: peripheral blood. This sequence joins TRBV5-3 and TRBJ1-5, with TRBD1 matching over 7 bases. TRBV5-3 is sorted into the ORF group, with uncertain function. CDR3: CARSFRDSRYQPQHF. The CDR3 DNA sequence: TGTGCCAGAAGCTTCAGGGACAGTCGATATCAGCCCCAGCATTTT.